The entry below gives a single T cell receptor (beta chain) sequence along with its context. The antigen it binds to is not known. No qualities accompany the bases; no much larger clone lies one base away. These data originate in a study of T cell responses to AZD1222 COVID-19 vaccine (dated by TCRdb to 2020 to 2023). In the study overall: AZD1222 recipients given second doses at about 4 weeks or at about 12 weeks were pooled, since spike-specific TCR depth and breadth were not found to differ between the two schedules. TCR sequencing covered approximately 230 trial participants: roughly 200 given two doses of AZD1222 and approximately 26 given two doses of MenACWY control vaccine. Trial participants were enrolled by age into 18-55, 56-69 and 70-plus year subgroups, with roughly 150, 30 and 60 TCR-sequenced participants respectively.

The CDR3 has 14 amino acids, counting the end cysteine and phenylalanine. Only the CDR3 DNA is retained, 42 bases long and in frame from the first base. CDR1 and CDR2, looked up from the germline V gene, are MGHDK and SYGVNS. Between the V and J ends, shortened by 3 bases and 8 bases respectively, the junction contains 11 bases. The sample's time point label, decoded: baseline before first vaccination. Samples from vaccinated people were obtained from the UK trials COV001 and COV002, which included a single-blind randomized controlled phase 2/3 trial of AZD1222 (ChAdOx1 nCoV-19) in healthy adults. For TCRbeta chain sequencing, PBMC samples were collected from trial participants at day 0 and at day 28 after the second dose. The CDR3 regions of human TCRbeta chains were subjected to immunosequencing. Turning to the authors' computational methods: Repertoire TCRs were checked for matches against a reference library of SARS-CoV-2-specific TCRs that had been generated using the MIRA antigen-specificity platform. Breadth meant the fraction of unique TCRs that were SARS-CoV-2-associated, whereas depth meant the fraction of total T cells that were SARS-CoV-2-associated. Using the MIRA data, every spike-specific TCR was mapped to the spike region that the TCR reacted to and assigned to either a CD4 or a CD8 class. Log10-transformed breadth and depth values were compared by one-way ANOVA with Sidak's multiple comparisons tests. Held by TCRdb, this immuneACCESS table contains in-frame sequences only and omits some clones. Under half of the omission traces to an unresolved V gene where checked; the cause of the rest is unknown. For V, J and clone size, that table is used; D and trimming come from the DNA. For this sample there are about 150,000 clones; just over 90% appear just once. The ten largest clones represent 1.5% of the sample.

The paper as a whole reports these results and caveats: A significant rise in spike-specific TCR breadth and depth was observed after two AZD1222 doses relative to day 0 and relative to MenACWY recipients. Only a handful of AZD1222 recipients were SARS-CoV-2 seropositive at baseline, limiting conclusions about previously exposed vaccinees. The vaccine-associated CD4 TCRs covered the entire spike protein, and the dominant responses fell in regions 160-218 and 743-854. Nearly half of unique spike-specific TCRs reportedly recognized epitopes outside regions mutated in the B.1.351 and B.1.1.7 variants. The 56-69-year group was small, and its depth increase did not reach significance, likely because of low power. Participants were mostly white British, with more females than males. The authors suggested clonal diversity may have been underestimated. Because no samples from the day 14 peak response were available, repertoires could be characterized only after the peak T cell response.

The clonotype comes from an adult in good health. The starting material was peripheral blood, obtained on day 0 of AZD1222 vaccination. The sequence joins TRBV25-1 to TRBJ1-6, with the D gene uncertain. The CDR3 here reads CASSDRPEYSPLHF. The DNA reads TGTGCCAGCAGTGATAGACCGGAGTATTCACCCCTCCACTTT. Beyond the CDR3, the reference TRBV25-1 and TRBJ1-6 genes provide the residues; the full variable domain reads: EADIYQTPRYLVIGTGKKITLECSQTMGHDKMYWYQQDPGMELHLIHYSYGVNSTEKGDLSSESTVSRIRTEHFPLTLESARPSHTSQYLCASSDRPEYSPLHFGNGTRLTVT.